A single sample gave rise to the 18 T cell receptor beta chains below, sequenced in a study of control samples from healthy donors and cancer patients. Profiled with immunoSEQ multiplex PCR; TCRdb holds only in-frame clones, not every one. The table includes more than 75,000 clones, about 90% detected once. The sample taken for sequencing was PBMCs. The receptors here all came from a woman in her sixties with head and neck cancer.

V and J are TRBV20-1 and TRBJ2-7; no definite D call. V shed 5 bases and J shed 1 base, with 6 bases lying between them. The germline V gene has CDR1 DFQATT and CDR2 SNEGSKA (reference sequence). This CDR3 has 11 amino acids. CDR3: CSARTSYEQYF. CDR3 DNA sequence: TGCAGTGCTCGGACGTCCTACGAGCAGTACTTC.

The chain carries TRBV10-3 and TRBJ2-2; D is unclear. V lost 0 bases and J 1 base, leaving 6 bases between the germline ends. The CDR3 runs to 15 residues. Germline V CDR1 and CDR2: ENHRY, SYGVKD. The chain's CDR3 is CAISESSLNTGELFF. For the CDR3, the DNA is TGTGCCATCAGTGAGTCGAGCCTGAACACCGGGGAGCTGTTTTTT.

The chain uses TRBV13 and TRBJ2-1, with D tentatively TRBD2 (5 bases). V was shortened by 0 bases and J by 7 bases, with 16 bases between the two germline ends. Looked up from germline, CDR1 is PRHDT and CDR2 is FYEKMQ (reference sequence). There are 16 residues in the CDR3. DNA for the CDR3: TGTGCCAGCAGCTTAGGTAAGGGAGTGACGTGGAATGAGCAGTTCTTC. Translating it yields CASSLGKGVTWNEQFF.

J is TRBJ2-5 and V is TRBV9; the match to TRBD1 covers 7 bases. CDR1 and CDR2 from the germline V gene are SGDLS and YYNGEE. The CDR3 has 14 residues. J was trimmed by 1 base and V by 3 bases; bases with no gene match: 3. In DNA form, the CDR3 reads TGTGCCAGCAGCGCGGGACAGACCCAAGAGACCCAGTACTTC. This codes for CASSAGQTQETQYF. Based on the CDR3 plus reference TRBV9 and TRBJ2-5, the full variable domain is DSGVTQTPKHLITATGQRVTLRCSPRSGDLSVYWYQQSLDQGLQFLIQYYNGEERAKGNILERFSAQQFPDLHSELNLSSLELGDSALYFCASSAGQTQETQYFGPGTRLLVL.

This chain connects TRBV6-5 to TRBJ2-5; 11 bases align to TRBD2. J was trimmed by 3 bases and V by 2 bases; bases with no gene match: 2. The CDR3 length is 15 residues. CDR1 and CDR2 from the germline V gene are MNHEY and SVGAGI. The CDR3 DNA sequence: TGTGCCAGCAGTTACGGGACTAGCGGAGAAGAGACCCAGTACTTC. Translated, it gives CASSYGTSGEETQYF.

The rearrangement joins TRBV7-9 to TRBJ1-3; possibly TRBD1 for D (5 bases). CDR1 SEHNR and CDR2 FQNEAQ come from the germline V gene (reference sequence). Trimming took 6 bases from V and 4 from J, leaving 16 bases between them. The CDR3 is 15 amino acids. CDR3 sequence (DNA): TGTGCCAGCAGAGATCTCAGGGAAGGCGGAAACACCATATATTTT. As protein: CASRDLREGGNTIYF. Supplemented by reference TRBV7-9 and TRBJ1-3, the full variable domain reads DTGVSQNPRHKITKRGQNVTFRCDPISEHNRLYWYRQTLGQGPEFLTYFQNEAQLEKSRLLSDRFSAERPKGSFSTLEIQRTEQGDSAMYLCASRDLREGGNTIYFGEGSWLTVV.

The chain couples TRBV5-1 to TRBJ1-3, with a weak D call TRBD1 (5 bases). Germline CDR1 and CDR2: SGHRS and YFSETQ. This CDR3 has 17 residues. V lost 2 bases and J 0 bases, leaving 15 bases between the germline ends. CDR3 region: CASSLGSTALSGNTIYF. The CDR3 coding sequence is TGCGCCAGCAGCTTAGGATCGACAGCGCTCTCTGGAAACACCATATATTTT.

The rearrangement uses TRBV4-2 and TRBJ2-7; weak D call: TRBD2 (6 bases). The CDR3 contains 15 residues. V lost 0 bases to trimming and J lost 2 bases, with 11 bases between them. In germline, CDR1 is LGHNA, CDR2 YNFKEQ. The CDR3 region has the DNA TGTGCCAGCAGCCAAGATCGGCGGGACCCCTACGAGCAGTACTTC. It encodes CASSQDRRDPYEQYF.

This rearrangement joins TRBV6-5 to TRBJ2-2; TRBD2 matches at 10 bases. The CDR3 loop spans 14 amino acids. The germline gives CDR1 MNHEY, CDR2 SVGAGI. V lost 3 bases, J lost 8 bases, and 3 bases stayed unmatched. This CDR3 reads CASSYLAGEGELFF. The CDR3 coding sequence is TGTGCCAGCAGTTATCTAGCGGGAGAAGGGGAGCTGTTTTTT.

This sequence joins TRBV2 and TRBJ2-3; D not certain. This CDR3 is built from 15 residues. Trimming removed 1 base at V and 2 bases at J, with 10 bases between. Germline V gene data show CDR1 as SNHLY and CDR2 as FYNNEI. CDR3 DNA sequence: TGTGCCAGCAGTGAAGGTTTCCGTTACACAGATACGCAGTATTTT. This gives the protein CASSEGFRYTDTQYF.

The chain carries TRBV27 and TRBJ2-5; D ambiguous. CDR3 length: 15 amino acids. Germline V CDR1 and CDR2: MNHEY, SMNVEV (reference sequence). Deletions cut 1 base from V and 1 base from J, with 10 bases between. CDR3 amino acids: CASSLLSASQETQYF. DNA for the CDR3: TGTGCCAGCAGTTTATTAAGCGCCAGCCAAGAGACCCAGTACTTC.

The CDR3 bases are TGTGCTAGTGGCCCTCCAGGGAAGCAGTACAATGAGCAGTTCTTC. It encodes CASGPPGKQYNEQFF. The chain joins TRBV12-5 to TRBJ2-1; D is perhaps TRBD1 (5 bases). Germline V CDR1 and CDR2: LGHNT, FRNRAP. This CDR3 comprises 15 residues. V lost 6 bases to trimming and J lost 4 bases, with 16 bases between them.

The V gene is TRBV4-1, the J gene TRBJ1-5; D possibly corresponds to TRBD1 (5 bases). V was trimmed by 0 bases and J by 4 bases, leaving 16 bases between them. CDR3 length: 17 amino acids. Germline CDR1 is MGHRA and CDR2 is YSYEKL. The CDR3 loop is CASSQEFPRGGNQPQHF. The CDR3 coding sequence is TGCGCCAGCAGCCAAGAGTTCCCCCGGGGGGGAAATCAGCCCCAGCATTTT.

The chain carries TRBV7-9 and TRBJ1-1; 7 nucleotides match TRBD1. The CDR3 is made up of 14 amino acids. With 8 bases clipped from V and 4 bases from J, the junction kept 10 bases outside the gene matches. Germline CDR1 SEHNR, CDR2 FQNEAQ (reference sequence). The CDR3 reads CASGPRGPGTEAFF. CDR3 DNA sequence: TGTGCCAGCGGCCCTAGGGGGCCGGGCACTGAAGCTTTCTTT.

This rearrangement joins TRBV25-1 to TRBJ2-3, with 7 bases fitting TRBD2. V shed 2 bases, J shed 5 bases, and the junction held 10 bases outside the gene matches. Germline V CDR1 and CDR2: MGHDK, SYGVNS. The CDR3 is 16 amino acids. The CDR3 protein is CASSEAGRASGDTQYF. The CDR3 DNA reads TGTGCCAGCAGTGAAGCGGGGAGGGCTAGCGGAGATACGCAGTATTTT.

The rearrangement links TRBV30 to TRBJ1-5, with D uncertain. The V gene lost 0 bases and the J gene lost 3 bases, with 12 bases spanning the gap. The CDR3 totals 15 residues. In germline, CDR1 is GTSNPN, CDR2 SVGIG (reference sequence). CDR3: CAWSVATADNQPQHF. The CDR3 nucleotides are TGTGCCTGGAGTGTGGCTACAGCAGACAATCAGCCCCAGCATTTT. The full variable domain, its missing parts supplied by reference TRBV30 and TRBJ1-5, is SQTIHQWPATLVQPVGSPLSLECTVEGTSNPNLYWYRQAAGRGLQLLFYSVGIGQISSEVPQNLSASRPQDRQFILSSKKLLLSDSGFYLCAWSVATADNQPQHFGDGTRLSIL.

This clone has a handful of counts. The rearrangement links TRBV19 to TRBJ1-5, with D perhaps matching TRBD1 (6 bases). Germline values: CDR1 LNHDA, CDR2 SQIVND (reference sequence). The CDR3 covers 14 residues. With 7 bases removed from V and 3 bases from J, the gap between germline ends came to 13 bases. CDR3 sequence: CASTGTNFNQPQHF. CDR3 nucleotide sequence: TGTGCCAGTACGGGGACAAACTTCAATCAGCCCCAGCATTTT.

The chain links TRBV19 to TRBJ2-5, with 11 bases that match TRBD1. The V gene end was trimmed by 10 bases and the J gene end by 5 bases; junction bases not matched to a gene: 9. Germline V lookup: CDR1 LNHDA, CDR2 SQIVND (reference sequence). The CDR3 sequence is 14 residues long. CDR3: CATRDRGIVETQYF. The CDR3 DNA sequence: TGTGCCACCAGGGACAGGGGGATCGTGGAGACCCAGTACTTC.